This TCR beta chain was observed in a study of cytomegalovirus exposure and HLA in healthy donors. Findings and limits, study-wide: Rare TCR sequences dominated, though some public TCRs recurred in many donors. Among immune exposure information, only CMV serostatus was available.

A few counts support this clone. Its antigen is unidentified. PCR primers comprised 60 Vbeta and 13 Jbeta primers. Libraries were prepared by immunoSEQ multiplex PCR; TCRdb keeps only in-frame clonotypes and omits some of them. This table holds about 56,000 clones, roughly 83% found once. V was cut by 3 bases and J by 2 bases, with 10 bases left in between. CDR1 is SGDLS and CDR2 is YYNGEE in the germline V gene. This CDR3 region has 14 residues. The sequencing sample was made of PBMCs. This sequence originates from a man aged 40-49 years in good health and CMV-seronegative. The V call is TRBV9, the J call TRBJ2-3; no firm D call. The chain's CDR3 is CASSATWPTDTQYF. In DNA form, the CDR3 reads TGTGCCAGCAGCGCCACATGGCCCACAGATACGCAGTATTTT.